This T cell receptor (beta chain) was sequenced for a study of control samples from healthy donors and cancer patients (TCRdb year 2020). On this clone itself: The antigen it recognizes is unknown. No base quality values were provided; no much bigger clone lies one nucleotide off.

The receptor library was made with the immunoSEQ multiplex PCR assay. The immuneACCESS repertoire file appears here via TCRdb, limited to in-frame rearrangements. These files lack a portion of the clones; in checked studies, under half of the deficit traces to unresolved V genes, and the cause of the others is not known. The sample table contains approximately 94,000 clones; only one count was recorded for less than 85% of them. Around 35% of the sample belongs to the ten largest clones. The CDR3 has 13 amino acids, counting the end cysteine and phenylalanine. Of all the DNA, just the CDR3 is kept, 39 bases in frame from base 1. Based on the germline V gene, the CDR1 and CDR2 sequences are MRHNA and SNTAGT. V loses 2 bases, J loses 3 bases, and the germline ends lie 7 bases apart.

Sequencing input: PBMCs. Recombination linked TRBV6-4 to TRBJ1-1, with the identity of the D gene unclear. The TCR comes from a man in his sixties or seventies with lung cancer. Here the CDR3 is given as CASSDNEYTEAFF. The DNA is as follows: TGTGCCAGCAGTGACAATGAATACACTGAAGCTTTCTTT.